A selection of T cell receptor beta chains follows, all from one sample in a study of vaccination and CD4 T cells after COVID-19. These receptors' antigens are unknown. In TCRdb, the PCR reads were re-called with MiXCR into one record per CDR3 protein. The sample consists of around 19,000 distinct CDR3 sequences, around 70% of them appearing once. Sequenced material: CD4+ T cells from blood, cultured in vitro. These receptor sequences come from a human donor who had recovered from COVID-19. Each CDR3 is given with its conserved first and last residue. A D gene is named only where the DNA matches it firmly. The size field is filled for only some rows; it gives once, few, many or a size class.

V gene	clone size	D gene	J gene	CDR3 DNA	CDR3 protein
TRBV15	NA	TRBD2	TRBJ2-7	TGTGCCACCAGCGAGGGGCAGGGAGGGGAGCAGTACTTC	CATSEGQGGEQYF
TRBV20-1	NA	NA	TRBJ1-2	TGCAGTGCTAGCCAAACAGGAGCTAACAATGGCTACACCTTC	CSASQTGANNGYTF
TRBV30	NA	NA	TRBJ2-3	TGTGCCTGGAGTGTAAGCTCGGGAAAAGGTACGCAGTATTTT	CAWSVSSGKGTQYF
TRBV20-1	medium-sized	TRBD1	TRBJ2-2	TGCAGTGCTAGAGGAACCAGGGGGTGGTTCTCCGGGGAGCTGTTTTTT	CSARGTRGWFSGELFF
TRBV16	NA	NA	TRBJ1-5	TGTGCCAGCAGAGGTCGGACTTGGGTCGAACAGCCCCAGCATTTT	CASRGRTWVEQPQHF
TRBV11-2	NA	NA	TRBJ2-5	TGTGCCAGCAGGGCTGGAACGGGAGTGTGGGAGACCCAGTACTTC	CASRAGTGVWETQYF
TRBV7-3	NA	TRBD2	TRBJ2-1	TGTGCCAGCAGCTCGACTAGCGGGAGCCTCAGTGGGGTATACAATGAGCAGTTCTTC	CASSSTSGSLSGVYNEQFF
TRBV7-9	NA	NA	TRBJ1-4	TGTGCCAGCAGCTTAAGTACGGGGGCTAATGAAAAACTGTTTTTT	CASSLSTGANEKLFF
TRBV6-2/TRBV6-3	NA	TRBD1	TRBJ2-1	TGTGCCAGCAGTTACTTCCCCCCGGGACAGGCCGACGACAATGAGCAGTTCTTC	CASSYFPPGQADDNEQFF
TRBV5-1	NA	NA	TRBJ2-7	TGCGCCAGCAGCCTGGTCTATGGGGGTCCCTACGAGCAGTACTTC	CASSLVYGGPYEQYF
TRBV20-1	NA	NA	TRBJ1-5	TGCAGTGCCCCAATGCCCCGGGGATATAGCAATCAGCCCCAGCATTTT	CSAPMPRGYSNQPQHF
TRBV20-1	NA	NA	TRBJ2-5	TGCAGTGCTAGGTTCGGAGGGCCAGGCGAGACCCAGTACTTC	CSARFGGPGETQYF
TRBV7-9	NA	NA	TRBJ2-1	TGTGCCAGCAGCTTAGCCCAGCGCCACGCGTTCTTC	CASSLAQRHAFF
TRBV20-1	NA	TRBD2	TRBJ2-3	TGCAGTGCCGCCTACCGGGACTACGGTTTTACAGATACGCAGTATTTT	CSAAYRDYGFTDTQYF
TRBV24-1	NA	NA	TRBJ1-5	TGTGCCACCAGTGAGCGAAAGGACAGTCCTAATCAGCCCCAGCATTTT	CATSERKDSPNQPQHF
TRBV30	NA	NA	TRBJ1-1	TGTGCCTGGACCAGGGGTGGCACTGAAGCTTTCTTT	CAWTRGGTEAFF
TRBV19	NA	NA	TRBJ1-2	TGTGCCAGTAGTATAGGGGCAGTTCAATATGGCTACACCTTC	CASSIGAVQYGYTF
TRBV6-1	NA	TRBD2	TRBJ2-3	TGTGCCAGCATCGGAACGACTAGCGGTAGCACAGATACGCAGTATTTT	CASIGTTSGSTDTQYF
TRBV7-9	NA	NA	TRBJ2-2	TGCGCCAGCAGCACCCACAACGCGAACACCGGGGAGCTGTTTTTT	CASSTHNANTGELFF
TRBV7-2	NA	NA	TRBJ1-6	TGTGCCAGCAGACCCGCACGAGGGTCTTATAATTCACCCCTCCACTTT	CASRPARGSYNSPLHF
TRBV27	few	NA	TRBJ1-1	TGTGCCAGCAGTCCCGGGGGGGCCATGAACACTGAAGCTTTCTTT	CASSPGGAMNTEAFF
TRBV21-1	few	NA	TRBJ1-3	TGTGCCAGCCCCGTTGGACCTTCACACGGGGGCACCATATATTTT	CASPVGPSHGGTIYF
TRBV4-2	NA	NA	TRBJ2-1	TGTGCCAGCAGCCAAAATAGCGGCGCCTACAATGAGCAGTTCTTC	CASSQNSGAYNEQFF
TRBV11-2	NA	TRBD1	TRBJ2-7	TGTGCCAGCAGCATACTACAGGGGAACGAGCAGTACTTC	CASSILQGNEQYF
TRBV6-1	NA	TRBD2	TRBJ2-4	TGTGCCAGCGGATCCAGTAGGGGAGGGATAGCCAAAAACATTCAGTACTTC	CASGSSRGGIAKNIQYF
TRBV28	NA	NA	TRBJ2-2	TGTGCCAGCATCATGACAGCAAACACCGGGGAGCTGCTTTTT	CASIMTANTGELLF
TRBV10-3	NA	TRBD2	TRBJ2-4	TGTGCCATCTCCAACGGACTAGCGGGATTTGGCGCTACGGGGGAAACACTAGCCAAAAACATTCAGTACTTC	CAISNGLAGFGATGETLAKNIQYF
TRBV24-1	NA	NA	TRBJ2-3	TGTGCCACCAGTGATCGGGGTATTTCGACAGATACGCAGTATTTT	CATSDRGISTDTQYF
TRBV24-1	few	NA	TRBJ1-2	TGTGCCACCAGAGCCGCAGGGGTCGAAGGCTACACCTTC	CATRAAGVEGYTF
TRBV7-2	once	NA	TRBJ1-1	TGTGCCAGCAGCTTAGCTTGGGGAACCAGGACTGTTTGGGACACTGAAGCTTTCTTT	CASSLAWGTRTVWDTEAFF
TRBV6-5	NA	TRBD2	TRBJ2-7	TGTGCCAGCAGTTACTCGGGCGGGAGCTACGAGCAGTACTTC	CASSYSGGSYEQYF
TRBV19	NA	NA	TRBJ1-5	TGTGCCAGTAGTCTAAAGGAGGGGTATCAGCCCCAGCATTTT	CASSLKEGYQPQHF
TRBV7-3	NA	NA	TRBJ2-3	TGTGCCAGCAGCTTAAGTCGGACAGATACGCAGTATTTT	CASSLSRTDTQYF
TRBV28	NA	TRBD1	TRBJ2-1	TGTGCCAGCAGCGCCGTCGGACAGGGGCGGTACAATGAGCAGTTCTTC	CASSAVGQGRYNEQFF
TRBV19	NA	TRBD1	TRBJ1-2	TGTGCCAGTAGTACTCCCAGACAGGGGGAATACTATGGCTACACCTTC	CASSTPRQGEYYGYTF
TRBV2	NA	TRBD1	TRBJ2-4	TGTGCCAGCAGAGACAGGGTCAACATTCAGTACTTC	CASRDRVNIQYF
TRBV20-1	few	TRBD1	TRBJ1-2	TGCAGTGCTAGAGGACAGGGATATGGCTACACCTTC	CSARGQGYGYTF
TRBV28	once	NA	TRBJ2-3	TGTGCCAGCAGTTCCCGAGGGACCGAGCTCGGTACGCAGTATTTT	CASSSRGTELGTQYF
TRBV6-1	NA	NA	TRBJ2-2	TGTGCCAGCGGGTCAGGGGGGTCACCCGGGGAGCTGTTTTTT	CASGSGGSPGELFF
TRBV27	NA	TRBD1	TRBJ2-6	TGTGCCAGCATCCTACAGGGGGCCCTAATCAGCTCTGGGGCCAACGTCCTGACTTTC	CASILQGALISSGANVLTF
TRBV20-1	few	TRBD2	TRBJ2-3	TGCAGTCATAGTTCCCCTTTAGCGGGAGATCAAGATACGCAGTATTTT	CSHSSPLAGDQDTQYF
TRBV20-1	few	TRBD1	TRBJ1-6	TGCAGTGCCCAGAACAGGGGGCAGGGAGGCGTTTCACCCCTCCACTTT	CSAQNRGQGGVSPLHF
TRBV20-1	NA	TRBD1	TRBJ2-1	TGCAGTGCTTCCGGGACAGGCGACTCCTACAATGAGCAGTTCTTC	CSASGTGDSYNEQFF
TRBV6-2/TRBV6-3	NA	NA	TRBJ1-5	TGTGCCAGCAGTTTCCGGCAGGGGATAGGGCAGCCCCAGCATTTT	CASSFRQGIGQPQHF
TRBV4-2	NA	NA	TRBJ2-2	TGTGCCAGCAGCCAGCTACTACTTATGGGCTTCGCGAACACCGGGGAGCTGTTTTTT	CASSQLLLMGFANTGELFF
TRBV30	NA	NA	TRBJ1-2	TGTGCCTGGAAACTCCTCCAGGTCTCTTACACCTTC	CAWKLLQVSYTF
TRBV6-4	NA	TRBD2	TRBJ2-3	TGTGCCAGTGGGACTAGCGGGAGTAATACGCAGTATTTT	CASGTSGSNTQYF
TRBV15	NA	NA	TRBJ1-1	TGTGCCACCAGCGTGCGTGGGAACACTGAAGCTTTCTTT	CATSVRGNTEAFF
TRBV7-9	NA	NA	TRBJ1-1	TGTGCCAGCAGCCCGACGCGGTGGAAACCCGGGACGGGGAACACTGAAGCTTTCTTT	CASSPTRWKPGTGNTEAFF
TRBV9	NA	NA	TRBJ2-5	TGTGCCAGCAGCGTAGGAGCGGACTACCAAGAGACCCAGTACTTC	CASSVGADYQETQYF
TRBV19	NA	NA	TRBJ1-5	TGTGCCAGTAGCGCGACAGGACTCTCCCTGGGGAATCAGCCCCAGCATTTT	CASSATGLSLGNQPQHF